This T cell receptor (beta chain) is drawn from a study of cytomegalovirus exposure and HLA in healthy donors. Study-wide context: Earlier results showed almost 120 million unique TCR beta sequences derived from 150 million to 200 million T cells. Study-wide results and limits: In a later analysis, HLA-associated TCR beta chains were more clonally expanded than equally common others. Earlier analysis yielded a pattern in which most TCR beta V segments were productive about 90% or about 30% of the time.

About this clone: The antigen is unknown.

This CDR3 has 14 residues. The V segment lost 5 bases and the J segment 5 bases; nucleotides outside the gene matches: 4. Germline V gene data show CDR1 as MNHNY and CDR2 as SVGAGI (reference sequence). The PCR ran on 60 Vbeta and 13 Jbeta primers. Repertoires were generated with immunoSEQ multiplex PCR, while TCRdb's copy carries only in-frame clones and drops some. Here the sample spans roughly 120,000 clones, approximately 75% being singletons. The sequenced sample was PBMCs. The chain carries TRBV6-6 and TRBJ2-5; 11 bases map to TRBD1. This TCR was sampled from a man aged 45 to 65 in good health and CMV-seropositive. The CDR3 is CASSPGTGGETQYF. CDR3 DNA: TGTGCCAGCAGTCCGGGGACAGGGGGGGAGACCCAGTACTTC.